The source of this TCR beta chain is a study of identical twins. The CDR3 runs to 14 residues. The V gene's germline CDR1 is SGHTA and CDR2 FQGNSA. V was trimmed by 1 base and J by 6 bases, leaving 13 bases between them. At least ten counts were recorded for this clonotype. Its target is unknown. In TCRdb, the 5' RACE reads were re-called with MiXCR into one record per CDR3 protein. The sample has about 220,000 distinct CDR3 sequences, about a tenth seen once; the top ten hold about 5.5%. Findings and caveats of the study: Carriage of fewer insertions was seen in abundant cord blood beta clonotypes, whereas memory repertoires showed none.

The chain uses TRBV7-2 and TRBJ2-7, with D possibly called TRBD1 or TRBD2 (5 bases each). This receptor was obtained from a woman between 18 and 29 years old in good health. Material for sequencing was memory (CD45RO+) T cells sorted from blood. In nucleotides, the CDR3 is TGTGCCAGCAGCTTAGTGCCTTTTGGGGGCGAGCAGTACTTC. It encodes CASSLVPFGGEQYF.